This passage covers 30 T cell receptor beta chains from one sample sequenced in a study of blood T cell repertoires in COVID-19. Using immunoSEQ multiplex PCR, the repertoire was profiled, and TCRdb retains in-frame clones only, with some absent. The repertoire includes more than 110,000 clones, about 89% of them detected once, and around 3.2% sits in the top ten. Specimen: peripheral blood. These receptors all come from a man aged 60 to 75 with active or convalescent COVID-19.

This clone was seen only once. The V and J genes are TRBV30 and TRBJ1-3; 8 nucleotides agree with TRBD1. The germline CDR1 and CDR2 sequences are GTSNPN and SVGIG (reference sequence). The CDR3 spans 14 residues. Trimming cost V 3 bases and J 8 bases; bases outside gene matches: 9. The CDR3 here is CAWRSVGQGDTIYF. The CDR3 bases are TGTGCCTGGAGGAGTGTAGGACAGGGAGACACCATATATTTT.

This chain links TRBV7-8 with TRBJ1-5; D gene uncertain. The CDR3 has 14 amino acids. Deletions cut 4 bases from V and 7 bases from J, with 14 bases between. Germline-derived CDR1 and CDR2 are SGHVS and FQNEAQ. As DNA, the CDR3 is TGTGCCAGCAGCTACCCGGGATTATTCCAGCCCCAGCATTTT. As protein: CASSYPGLFQPQHF.

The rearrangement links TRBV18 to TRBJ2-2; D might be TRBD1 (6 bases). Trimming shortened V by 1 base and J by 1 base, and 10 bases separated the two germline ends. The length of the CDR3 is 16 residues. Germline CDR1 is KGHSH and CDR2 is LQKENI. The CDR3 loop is CASSPRRQENTGELFF. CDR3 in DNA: TGTGCCAGCTCACCACGACGACAGGAGAACACCGGGGAGCTGTTTTTT.

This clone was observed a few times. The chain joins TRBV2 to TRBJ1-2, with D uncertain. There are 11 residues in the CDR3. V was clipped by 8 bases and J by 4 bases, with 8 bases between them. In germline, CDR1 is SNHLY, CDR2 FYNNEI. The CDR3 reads CASSVVYGYTF. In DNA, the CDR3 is TGTGCCAGCTCGGTTGTCTATGGCTACACCTTC.

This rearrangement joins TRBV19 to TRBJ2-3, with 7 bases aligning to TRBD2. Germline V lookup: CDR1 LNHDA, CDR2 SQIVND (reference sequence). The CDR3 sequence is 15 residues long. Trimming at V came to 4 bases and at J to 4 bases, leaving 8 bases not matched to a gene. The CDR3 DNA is TGTGCCAGTAGTAGACTGACTAGCTCGGCAGATACGCAGTATTTT. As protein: CASSRLTSSADTQYF.

The CDR3 DNA sequence: TGTGCCAGCAGCTTCCCCTCTAGCCCAAGCCAGTATTTT. Amino acids: CASSFPSSPSQYF. The rearrangement links TRBV7-2 to TRBJ2-3, with D perhaps matching TRBD2 (5 bases). Germline-derived CDR1 and CDR2 are SGHTA and FQGNSA. V dropped 3 bases and J dropped 12 bases, with 16 bases sitting between them. This CDR3 has 13 residues.

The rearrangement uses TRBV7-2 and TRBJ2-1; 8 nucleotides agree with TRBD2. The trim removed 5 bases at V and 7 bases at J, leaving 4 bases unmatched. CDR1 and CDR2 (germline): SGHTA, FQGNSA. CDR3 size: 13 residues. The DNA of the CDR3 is TGTGCCAGCAGCCAGACTAGCGAGAATGAGCAGTTCTTC. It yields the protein CASSQTSENEQFF.

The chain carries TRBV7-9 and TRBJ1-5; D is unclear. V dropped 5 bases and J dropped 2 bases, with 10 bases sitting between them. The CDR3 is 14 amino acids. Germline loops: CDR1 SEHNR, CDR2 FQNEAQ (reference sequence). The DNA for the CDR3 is TGTGCCAGCAGCCGTGACCAGGGCAATCAGCCCCAGCATTTT. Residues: CASSRDQGNQPQHF.

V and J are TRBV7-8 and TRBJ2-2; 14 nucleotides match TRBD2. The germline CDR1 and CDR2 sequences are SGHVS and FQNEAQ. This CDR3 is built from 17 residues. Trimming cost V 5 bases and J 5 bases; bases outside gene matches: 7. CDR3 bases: TGTGCCAGCAGCCCACCAGGACTAGCGGGAGGAACCGGGGAGCTGTTTTTT. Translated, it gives CASSPPGLAGGTGELFF.

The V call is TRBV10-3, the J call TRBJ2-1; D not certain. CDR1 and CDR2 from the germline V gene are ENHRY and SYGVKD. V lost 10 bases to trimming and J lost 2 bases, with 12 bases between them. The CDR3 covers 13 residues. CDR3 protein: CATVADPYNEQFF. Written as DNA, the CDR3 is TGTGCCACCGTAGCAGACCCCTACAATGAGCAGTTCTTC.

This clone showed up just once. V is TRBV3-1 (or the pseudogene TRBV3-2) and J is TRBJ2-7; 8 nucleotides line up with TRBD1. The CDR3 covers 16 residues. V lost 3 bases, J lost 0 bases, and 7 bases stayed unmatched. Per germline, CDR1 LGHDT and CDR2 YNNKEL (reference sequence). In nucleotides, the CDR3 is TGTGCCAGCAGCCAGACCGGGACAGGACACTCCTACGAGCAGTACTTC. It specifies CASSQTGTGHSYEQYF.

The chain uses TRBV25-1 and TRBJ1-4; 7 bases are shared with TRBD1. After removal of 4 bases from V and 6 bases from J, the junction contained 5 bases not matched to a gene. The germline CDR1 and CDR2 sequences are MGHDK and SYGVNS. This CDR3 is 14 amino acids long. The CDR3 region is CASSAWGQHEKLFF. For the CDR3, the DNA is TGTGCCAGCAGTGCCTGGGGACAGCATGAAAAACTGTTTTTT.

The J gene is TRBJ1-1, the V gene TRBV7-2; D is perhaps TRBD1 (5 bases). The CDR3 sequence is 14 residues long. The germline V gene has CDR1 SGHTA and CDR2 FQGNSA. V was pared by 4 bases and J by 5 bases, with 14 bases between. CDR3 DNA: TGTGCCAGCAGCTCCGCGGGGGTCGGGACTGAAGCTTTCTTT. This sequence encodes CASSSAGVGTEAFF.

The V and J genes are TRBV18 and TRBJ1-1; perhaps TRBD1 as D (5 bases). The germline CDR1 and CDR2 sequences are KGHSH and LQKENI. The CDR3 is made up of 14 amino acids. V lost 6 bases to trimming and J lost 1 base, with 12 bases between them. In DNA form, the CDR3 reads TGTGCCAGCTCGGAAGACAGAACGAACACTGAAGCTTTCTTT. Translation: CASSEDRTNTEAFF.

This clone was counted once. This CDR3 is CASSLGAGNVAYEQYF. CDR3 in DNA: TGTGCCAGCAGCTTAGGCGCGGGAAACGTTGCCTACGAGCAGTACTTC. The rearrangement uses TRBV13 and TRBJ2-7; D might be TRBD2 (6 bases). Per the germline V gene, CDR1 is PRHDT and CDR2 is FYEKMQ (reference sequence). V dropped 0 bases and J dropped 2 bases, with 14 bases sitting between them. The CDR3 is 16 residues long.

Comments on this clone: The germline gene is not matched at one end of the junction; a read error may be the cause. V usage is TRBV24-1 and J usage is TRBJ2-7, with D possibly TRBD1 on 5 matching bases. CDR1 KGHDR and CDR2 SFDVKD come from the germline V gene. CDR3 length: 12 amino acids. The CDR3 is CATSEVGREIHF. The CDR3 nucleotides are TGTGCCACCAGTGAGGTGGGCAGGGAAATTCACTTC.

The CDR3 is CASSVRAKGDSYNEQFF. The DNA for the CDR3 is TGTGCCAGCAGCGTACGGGCCAAGGGGGACTCCTACAATGAGCAGTTCTTC. This sequence joins TRBV9 and TRBJ2-1, with a tentative D call TRBD1 (6 bases). Per the germline V gene, CDR1 is SGDLS and CDR2 is YYNGEE. The CDR3 runs to 17 residues. The germline V and J ends were trimmed by 1 base and 0 bases, with 14 bases remaining between them.

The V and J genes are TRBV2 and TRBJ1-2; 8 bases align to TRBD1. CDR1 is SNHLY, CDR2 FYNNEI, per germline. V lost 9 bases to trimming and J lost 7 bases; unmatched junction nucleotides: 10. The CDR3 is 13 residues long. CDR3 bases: TGTGCCAGTTGGACAGGGAACCCTGGTGGCTACACCTTC. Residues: CASWTGNPGGYTF.

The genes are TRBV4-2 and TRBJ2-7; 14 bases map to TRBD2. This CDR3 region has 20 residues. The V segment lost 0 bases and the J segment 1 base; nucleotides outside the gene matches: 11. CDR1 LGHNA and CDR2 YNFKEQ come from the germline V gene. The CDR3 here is CASSQERPGLAGELSYEQYF. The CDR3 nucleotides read TGTGCCAGCAGCCAAGAGCGTCCGGGACTAGCGGGGGAATTATCCTACGAGCAGTACTTC.

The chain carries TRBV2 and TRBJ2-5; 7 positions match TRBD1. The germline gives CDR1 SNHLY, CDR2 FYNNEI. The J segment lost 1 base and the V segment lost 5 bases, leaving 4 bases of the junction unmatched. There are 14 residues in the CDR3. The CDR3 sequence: CASSPDRSQETQYF. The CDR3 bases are TGTGCCAGCAGTCCGGACAGGTCCCAAGAGACCCAGTACTTC.

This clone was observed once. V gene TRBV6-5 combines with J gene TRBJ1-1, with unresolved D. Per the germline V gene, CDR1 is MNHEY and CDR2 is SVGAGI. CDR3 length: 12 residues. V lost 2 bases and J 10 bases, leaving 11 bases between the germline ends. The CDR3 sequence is CASSYPREVAFF. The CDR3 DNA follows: TGTGCCAGCAGTTACCCCCGGGAGGTAGCTTTCTTT.

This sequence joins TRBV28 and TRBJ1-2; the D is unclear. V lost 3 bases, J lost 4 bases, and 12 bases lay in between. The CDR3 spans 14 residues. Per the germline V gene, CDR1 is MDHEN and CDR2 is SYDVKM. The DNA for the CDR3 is TGTGCCAGCAGTTTTGCGGGGAGTGGCTATGGCTACACCTTC. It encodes CASSFAGSGYGYTF.

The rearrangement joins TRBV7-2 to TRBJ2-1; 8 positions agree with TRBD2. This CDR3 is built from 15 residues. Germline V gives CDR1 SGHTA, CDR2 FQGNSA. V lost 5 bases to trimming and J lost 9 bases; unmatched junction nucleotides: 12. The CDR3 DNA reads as TGTGCCAGCAGCCCCCAGCGGGAGAGGAAGGGTGAGCAGTTCTTC. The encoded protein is CASSPQRERKGEQFF.

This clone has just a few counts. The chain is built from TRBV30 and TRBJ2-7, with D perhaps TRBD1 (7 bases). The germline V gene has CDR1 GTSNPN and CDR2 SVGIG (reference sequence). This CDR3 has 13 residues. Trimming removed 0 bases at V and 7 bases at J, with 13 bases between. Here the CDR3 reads CAWSVTGAGEQYF. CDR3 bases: TGTGCCTGGAGTGTAACAGGGGCGGGAGAGCAGTACTTC.

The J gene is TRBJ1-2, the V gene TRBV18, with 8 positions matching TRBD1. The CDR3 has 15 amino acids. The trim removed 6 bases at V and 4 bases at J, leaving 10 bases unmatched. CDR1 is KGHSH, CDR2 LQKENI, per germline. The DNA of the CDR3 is TGTGCCAGCTCCTCCCGGGACAGGACCTCCTATGGCTACACCTTC. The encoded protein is CASSSRDRTSYGYTF.

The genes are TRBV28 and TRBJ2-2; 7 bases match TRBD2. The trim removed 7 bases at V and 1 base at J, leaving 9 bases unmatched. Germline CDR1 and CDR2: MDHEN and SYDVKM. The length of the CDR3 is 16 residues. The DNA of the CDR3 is TGTGCCAGCAAGTTTTATGGGACTAAGAACACCGGGGAGCTGTTTTTT. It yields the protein CASKFYGTKNTGELFF. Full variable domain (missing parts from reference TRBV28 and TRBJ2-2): DVKVTQSSRYLVKRTGEKVFLECVQDMDHENMFWYRQDPGLGLRLIYFSYDVKMKEKGDIPEGYSVSREKKERFSLILESASTNQTSMYLCASKFYGTKNTGELFFGEGSRLTVL.

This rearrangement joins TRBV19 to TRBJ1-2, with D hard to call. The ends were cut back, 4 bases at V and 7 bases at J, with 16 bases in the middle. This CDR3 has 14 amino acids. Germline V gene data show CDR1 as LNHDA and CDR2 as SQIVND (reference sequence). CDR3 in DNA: TGTGCCAGTAGTAGGGAAATCGGGAAATCTGGCTACACCTTC. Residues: CASSREIGKSGYTF.

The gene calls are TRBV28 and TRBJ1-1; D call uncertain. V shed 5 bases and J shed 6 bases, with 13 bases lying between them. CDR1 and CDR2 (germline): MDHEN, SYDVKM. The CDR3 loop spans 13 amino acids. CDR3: CASSTGSNAEAFF. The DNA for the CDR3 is TGTGCCAGCAGTACCGGGTCTAACGCTGAAGCTTTCTTT.

DNA of the CDR3: TGTGCCAGTAGTATAGATCAGAGACAGGGTGTGTATGCTTTCTTT. Its translation: CASSIDQRQGVYAFF. J is TRBJ1-1 and V is TRBV19; 7 bases are a match to TRBD1. This CDR3 comprises 15 residues. The J segment lost 11 bases and the V segment lost 0 bases, leaving 12 bases of the junction unmatched. Germline CDR1 LNHDA, CDR2 SQIVND (reference sequence).

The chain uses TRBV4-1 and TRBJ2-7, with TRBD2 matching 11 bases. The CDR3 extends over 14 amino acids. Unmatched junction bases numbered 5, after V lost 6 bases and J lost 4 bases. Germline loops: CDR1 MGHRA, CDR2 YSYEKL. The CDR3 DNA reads TGCGCCAGCAGGGAGACTAGCGGGGTTTACGAGCAGTACTTC. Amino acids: CASRETSGVYEQYF.